This T cell receptor beta chain was profiled in a study of regulatory T cells in long-lasting Graves disease. Study background: With positive TSH receptor antibodies and over 5 years of antithyroid drugs, Graves' disease was considered persistent.

There are a few counts of this clonotype. The CDR3 runs to 13 residues. Germline loops: CDR1 MNHEY, CDR2 SVGEGT. V shed 11 bases and J shed 6 bases, with 14 bases lying between them. Arm-PCR of CDR3 regions and iRepertoire HTBI primers were the basis on which TCR beta libraries were built. Per the authors' pipeline: Sample data revealed approximately 60 TRBV and 12 to 15 TRBJ segments. TCRdb ran MiXCR on the multiplex PCR reads and lists one entry per CDR3 protein. These V and J calls rely on TCRdb rather than the paper's analysis. The table shows under 450,000 distinct CDR3 sequences, with approximately 23% occurring only once. Time point defined: persistent/refractory GD, antithyroid drugs over 5 years with positive TRAb. RNA from PBMCs was the source of the TCR library. As a group, patients came from one endocrinology department in Xi'an, China. Around 8.2 milliliters of peripheral blood went into EDTA tubes.

The chain employs TRBV6-2 or TRBV6-3 and TRBJ1-6; D is unresolved. The sequences come from peripheral blood mononuclear cells (PBMCs), collected when the disease was refractory, from a patient treated with antithyroid drugs. The sequence was collected from a woman aged 40-49 years with Graves disease. The CDR3 sequence is CAYSRKANSPLHF. DNA for the CDR3: TGTGCCTATTCTAGGAAAGCTAATTCACCCCTCCACTTT.